The 22 T cell receptor beta chains presented below share a single source sample, sequenced in a study of CD8 T cells in Susac syndrome. RNA was extracted with the RNeasy kit, and a quantity of roughly 0.5 to 1 ug was reverse transcribed using random hexamers. Each CDR3 protein gets one entry after TCRdb re-called the immunoSEQ multiplex PCR reads with MiXCR. The profile shows roughly 130,000 distinct CDR3 sequences, 85% to 95% of them singletons. Material for sequencing was CD8+ T cells from PBMCs. The receptors derive from a human donor with Susac syndrome.

The CDR3 sequence: CASSQGRGLRNQPQHF. DNA of the CDR3: TGCGCCAGCAGCCAAGGCAGGGGGCTTCGCAATCAGCCCCAGCATTTT. The V call is TRBV4-1, the J call TRBJ1-5; 8 bases are shared with TRBD1. The J segment lost 2 bases and the V segment lost 1 base, leaving 4 bases of the junction unmatched. The CDR3 is 16 amino acids. The germline V gene has CDR1 MGHRA and CDR2 YSYEKL.

J is TRBJ2-7 and V is TRBV6-2 or TRBV6-3; unclear D gene. The V end lost 1 base, the J end lost 5 bases, and 6 bases lay between the germline ends. The CDR3 sequence is 12 residues long. Per the germline V gene, CDR1 is MNHEY and CDR2 is SVGEGT. The CDR3 loop is CASSYLIHEQYF. CDR3 nucleotides: TGTGCCAGCAGTTACTTGATCCACGAGCAGTACTTC.

This clonotype was found once. This chain links TRBV29-1 with TRBJ2-7; 8 nucleotides align to TRBD2. CDR3 length: 12 amino acids. Germline loops: CDR1 SQVTM, CDR2 ANQGSEA. CDR3 DNA: TGCAGTTCGAGCGGGGGCCCAGGGGAGCAGTACTTC. Its protein product is CSSSGGPGEQYF.

The V gene is TRBV6-5, the J gene TRBJ1-1; tentatively, D is TRBD1 (6 bases). V was cut by 6 bases and J by 4 bases, with 12 bases left in between. The germline V gene has CDR1 MNHEY and CDR2 SVGAGI. CDR3 length: 13 amino acids. The CDR3 region has the DNA TGTGCCAGCAGCCTACAGGGAGCCACTGAAGCTTTCTTT. Its translation is CASSLQGATEAFF.

The chain links TRBV12-3 or TRBV12-4 to TRBJ2-7; 9 bases map to TRBD1. This CDR3 has 14 amino acids. The J segment lost 3 bases and the V segment lost 5 bases, leaving 5 bases of the junction unmatched. Here the CDR3 reads CASSLGTGFYEQYF. CDR3 DNA: TGTGCCAGCAGTCTCGGGACAGGGTTCTACGAGCAGTACTTC.

CDR3: CASSLDLTGGAWGYTF. In DNA form, the CDR3 reads TGTGCCAGCAGTTTGGACTTGACAGGGGGCGCCTGGGGCTACACCTTC. This chain uses TRBV12-3 or TRBV12-4 with TRBJ1-2, with 10 bases fitting TRBD1. The CDR3 consists of 16 residues. V lost 3 bases to trimming and J lost 8 bases; unmatched junction nucleotides: 12.

The V and J genes are TRBV29-1 and TRBJ1-6; TRBD1 matches 7 bases. Germline V gene lookup returns CDR1 SQVTM and CDR2 ANQGSEA. The CDR3 has 12 amino acids. The trim removed 3 bases at V and 12 bases at J, leaving 5 bases unmatched. The CDR3 loop reads CSVETGPGPLHF. The CDR3 DNA sequence: TGCAGCGTTGAGACAGGGCCGGGACCCCTCCACTTT.

The CDR3 region has the DNA TGTGCCAGCAAATCTCCGTCCACTGAAGCTTTCTTT. It yields the protein CASKSPSTEAFF. This chain joins TRBV28 and TRBJ1-1; no clear D. The V gene lost 7 bases and the J gene lost 4 bases, with 10 bases spanning the gap. There are 12 residues in the CDR3. Germline-derived CDR1 and CDR2 are MDHEN and SYDVKM.

The J gene is TRBJ2-7, the V gene TRBV29-1, with D possibly being TRBD1 (6 bases). The germline V and J ends were trimmed by 1 base and 4 bases, with 14 bases remaining between them. The germline V gene has CDR1 SQVTM and CDR2 ANQGSEA. This CDR3 is built from 14 residues. CDR3 coding DNA: TGCAGCGTTGAAGGCGGAAGAGGGGGATACGAGCAGTACTTC. Translating it yields CSVEGGRGGYEQYF.

The V gene is TRBV9, the J gene TRBJ2-5; the match to TRBD2 covers 9 bases. The CDR3 has 14 amino acids. Germline CDR1 and CDR2: SGDLS and YYNGEE. V gave up 4 bases and J gave up 4 bases; unmatched junction bases: 5. CDR3 nucleotide sequence: TGTGCCAGCAGCTCATCAGCGGGGGGAGAGACCCAGTACTTC. This codes for CASSSSAGGETQYF.

V usage is TRBV6-5 and J usage is TRBJ2-7; tentative D call: TRBD1 (6 bases). The germline gives CDR1 MNHEY, CDR2 SVGAGI. Trimming shortened V by 5 bases and J by 3 bases, and 14 bases separated the two germline ends. The CDR3 has 14 residues. The CDR3 reads CASSQRDTLYEQYF. The CDR3 coding sequence is TGTGCCAGCAGTCAACGGGACACCCTCTACGAGCAGTACTTC.

As regards this clonotype: One end of the junction is discordant with germline, which a read error may explain. The chain has TRBV10-2 and TRBJ1-5; 7 positions agree with TRBD1. The CDR3 has 15 residues. Germline V gene data show CDR1 as WSHSY and CDR2 as SAAADI. CDR3 sequence (DNA): TGCGCCAGCAGTGAGCAACAGAGGGCCGGGACAGCCCCAGCATTT. Its protein product is CASSEQQRAGTAPAF.

The V and J genes are TRBV4-1 and TRBJ2-1; D not certain. The CDR3 runs to 15 residues. Between the trimmed V and J ends, which lost 1 base and 0 bases, there was a span of 7 bases. The germline CDR1 and CDR2 sequences are MGHRA and YSYEKL. CDR3 protein: CASSQAQPSYNEQFF. CDR3 sequence (DNA): TGCGCCAGCAGCCAAGCCCAGCCCTCCTACAATGAGCAGTTCTTC.

This clonotype showed up just once. J is TRBJ2-6 and V is TRBV2; D unresolved. The V and J ends lost 7 bases and 1 base respectively, with 8 bases between them. This CDR3 contains 14 residues. Germline lookup yields CDR1 SNHLY and CDR2 FYNNEI. The CDR3 region has the DNA TGTGCCAGCACCCATAATTCTGGGGCCAACGTCCTGACTTTC. Its translation is CASTHNSGANVLTF.

This chain joins TRBV6-5 and TRBJ1-1, with a possible D match to TRBD1 (6 bases). V lost 4 bases and J lost 1, with 7 bases in between. The CDR3 is 13 residues long. CDR1 and CDR2 from the germline V gene are MNHEY and SVGAGI. Written as DNA, the CDR3 is TGTGCCAGCAGTTGGGGACAGAACACTGAAGCTTTCTTT. Residues: CASSWGQNTEAFF.

J is TRBJ2-7 and V is TRBV5-6; D gene ambiguous. The CDR3 loop spans 14 amino acids. V lost 0 bases to trimming and J lost 0 bases, with 7 bases between them. Germline V CDR1 and CDR2: SGHDT, YYEEEE. CDR3 sequence reads: CASSLGSSSYEQYF. In nucleotides, the CDR3 is TGTGCCAGCAGCTTGGGTTCTAGCTCCTACGAGCAGTACTTC.

The rearrangement uses TRBV14 and TRBJ1-2; no clear D. The CDR3 is made up of 13 amino acids. CDR1 is SGHDN and CDR2 is FVKESK in the germline V gene. V gave up 2 bases and J gave up 2 bases, with 6 bases separating them. In DNA form, the CDR3 reads TGTGCCAGCAGCCAATCGGTAAACTATGGCTACACCTTC. It codes for CASSQSVNYGYTF.

The chain joins TRBV9 to TRBJ2-3; D not certain. Germline-derived CDR1 and CDR2 are SGDLS and YYNGEE. The CDR3 loop spans 14 amino acids. Trimming cost V 0 bases and J 4 bases, with 9 bases left between them. The CDR3 loop reads CASSVEGPPDTQYF. In nucleotides, the CDR3 is TGTGCCAGCAGCGTAGAGGGCCCCCCAGATACGCAGTATTTT.

V gene TRBV9 combines with J gene TRBJ2-3, with TRBD1 matching over 11 bases. With V trimmed by 3 bases and J by 1 base, 1 base remained unmatched. The V gene's germline CDR1 is SGDLS and CDR2 YYNGEE. The CDR3 has 15 residues. The CDR3 region has the DNA TGTGCCAGCAGCGGGGGACAGGGGGGCACAGATACGCAGTATTTT. It specifies CASSGGQGGTDTQYF.

This chain connects TRBV29-1 to TRBJ2-5; 7 nucleotides align to TRBD1. Trimming cost V 6 bases and J 5 bases; bases outside gene matches: 9. The CDR3 loop spans 13 amino acids. Germline V lookup: CDR1 SQVTM, CDR2 ANQGSEA. The CDR3 here is CSVSYRGAETQYF. CDR3 in DNA: TGCAGCGTCTCTTACAGGGGTGCGGAGACCCAGTACTTC.

The V gene is TRBV9, the J gene TRBJ2-3; 8 bases line up with TRBD2. The CDR3 length is 16 residues. Germline CDR1 reads SGDLS; CDR2 reads YYNGEE. The trim removed 4 bases at V and 3 bases at J, leaving 10 bases unmatched. The CDR3 DNA follows: TGTGCCAGCAGCAGCTACGGGGGGGCTGGGACAGATACGCAGTATTTT. Its protein product is CASSSYGGAGTDTQYF.

V usage is TRBV7-6 and J usage is TRBJ1-1; D may be TRBD1 (6 bases). Germline V CDR1 and CDR2: SGHVS, FNYEAQ. This CDR3 is built from 14 residues. Trimming took off 5 bases at V and 6 bases at J, with 16 bases between the two ends. The CDR3 loop reads CASSHPNQGPEAFF. As DNA, the CDR3 is TGTGCCAGCAGCCATCCCAATCAGGGGCCTGAAGCTTTCTTT.